The rows below give T cell receptor beta chains drawn from one sample of a study of vaccination and CD4 T cells after COVID-19. No antigen is known for these receptors. Each CDR3 protein is one row after TCRdb ran MiXCR on the PCR reads. Found here are 20,000 to 25,000 distinct CDR3 sequences, approximately 42% of them singletons; the top ten hold just under 5%. The material was CD4+ T cells from blood, cultured in vitro, obtained about 7 months after SARS-CoV-2 vaccination. The receptor set was obtained from a human donor who had recovered from COVID-19. CDR3s include the opening cysteine and the closing phenylalanine or tryptophan. The order of the fields is V gene, D gene, clone size, J gene, CDR3 DNA, CDR3 protein. A D gene is named only where the DNA matches it firmly. The size field is filled for only some rows; it gives once, few, many or a size class.

V gene: TRBV19
D gene: -
clone size: -
J gene: TRBJ1-1
CDR3 DNA: TGTGCCAGTAGTTCGAGAAGGGCGGACACTGAAGCTTTCTTT
CDR3 protein: CASSSRRADTEAFF

V gene: TRBV20-1
D gene: -
clone size: -
J gene: TRBJ1-1
CDR3 DNA: TGCAGTGCTAGTCGGTCGGGGACCACTGAAGCTTTCTTT
CDR3 protein: CSASRSGTTEAFF

V gene: TRBV28
D gene: -
clone size: -
J gene: TRBJ1-4
CDR3 DNA: TGTGCCAGCAGGGGACGACATGAAAAACTGTTTTTT
CDR3 protein: CASRGRHEKLFF

V gene: TRBV6-1
D gene: -
clone size: -
J gene: TRBJ2-3
CDR3 DNA: TGTGCCAGCAGTCCTGGCCTTAGCACAGATACGCAGTATTTT
CDR3 protein: CASSPGLSTDTQYF

V gene: TRBV20-1
D gene: -
clone size: few
J gene: TRBJ1-5
CDR3 DNA: TGCAGTGCCACCCTCGGGAATCAGCCCCAGCATTTT
CDR3 protein: CSATLGNQPQHF

V gene: TRBV20-1
D gene: -
clone size: once
J gene: TRBJ2-7
CDR3 DNA: TGCAGTGCTAATCGGGTCCTACAAGCGGACGAGCAGTACTTC
CDR3 protein: CSANRVLQADEQYF

V gene: TRBV7-9
D gene: -
clone size: -
J gene: TRBJ1-6
CDR3 DNA: TGTGCCAGCAGCAGGGACCTGAATAATTCACCCCTCCACTTT
CDR3 protein: CASSRDLNNSPLHF

V gene: TRBV10-3
D gene: -
clone size: -
J gene: TRBJ1-2
CDR3 DNA: TGTGCCATCAGTGATAGCATACAGTCAGCCCTTAACTATGGCTACACCTTC
CDR3 protein: CAISDSIQSALNYGYTF

V gene: TRBV6-1
D gene: -
clone size: few
J gene: TRBJ1-5
CDR3 DNA: TGTGCCAGCAGGGGTGCAGGCGTTAATCAGCCCCAGCATTTT
CDR3 protein: CASRGAGVNQPQHF

V gene: TRBV20-1
D gene: -
clone size: -
J gene: TRBJ2-5
CDR3 DNA: TGCAGTGCTAGTTCTGGAGGGGGAAGAGAGACCCAGTACTTC
CDR3 protein: CSASSGGGRETQYF

V gene: TRBV7-8
D gene: -
clone size: -
J gene: TRBJ2-2
CDR3 DNA: TGTGCCAGCAACAATCAGGGGGGGACCGGGGAGCTGTTTTTT
CDR3 protein: CASNNQGGTGELFF

V gene: TRBV28
D gene: TRBD2
clone size: -
J gene: TRBJ2-1
CDR3 DNA: TGTGCCAGCAGTTCTGGACTAGCGAGGCTGGAGAATGAGCAGTTCTTC
CDR3 protein: CASSSGLARLENEQFF

V gene: TRBV6-1
D gene: TRBD2
clone size: -
J gene: TRBJ2-7
CDR3 DNA: TGTGCCAGCACGGGGACTAGCGGATCTACCTACGAGCAGTACTTC
CDR3 protein: CASTGTSGSTYEQYF

V gene: TRBV7-9
D gene: -
clone size: few
J gene: TRBJ1-5
CDR3 DNA: TGTGCCAGCTCATTGGGCCGGGGAGGAGGCAATCAGCCCCAGCATTTT
CDR3 protein: CASSLGRGGGNQPQHF

V gene: TRBV7-3
D gene: TRBD2
clone size: -
J gene: TRBJ2-2
CDR3 DNA: TGTGCCAGCAGCTTATCTAGCGGGAGCCTCCCCGGGGAGCTGTTTTTT
CDR3 protein: CASSLSSGSLPGELFF

V gene: TRBV7-9
D gene: TRBD2
clone size: -
J gene: TRBJ2-1
CDR3 DNA: TGTGCCAGCAGCTCTAGCGGGAGGGCCTTATACAATGAGCAGTTCTTC
CDR3 protein: CASSSSGRALYNEQFF

V gene: TRBV28
D gene: TRBD1
clone size: -
J gene: TRBJ1-6
CDR3 DNA: TGTGCCAGCAGTTTCGGCGGGACAGCTAATTCACCCCTCCACTTT
CDR3 protein: CASSFGGTANSPLHF

V gene: TRBV7-2
D gene: -
clone size: -
J gene: TRBJ1-1
CDR3 DNA: TGTGCCAGCAGCCTAGAGCGGGGCGGGGTGGCTTTCTTT
CDR3 protein: CASSLERGGVAFF

V gene: TRBV6-1
D gene: TRBD1
clone size: -
J gene: TRBJ2-7
CDR3 DNA: TGTGCCAGCAGAAGATGGACAGGCTACGAGCAGTACTTC
CDR3 protein: CASRRWTGYEQYF

V gene: TRBV20-1
D gene: TRBD2
clone size: once
J gene: TRBJ2-3
CDR3 DNA: TGCAGTGCCCTCTCCGGGCTAGCGGGAGGCCCTAGCACAGATACGCAGTATTTT
CDR3 protein: CSALSGLAGGPSTDTQYF

V gene: TRBV19
D gene: -
clone size: few
J gene: TRBJ2-3
CDR3 DNA: TGTGCCAGTAGTGGCGACTCTACCCCATCTACAGATACGCAGTATTTT
CDR3 protein: CASSGDSTPSTDTQYF

V gene: TRBV6-1
D gene: -
clone size: -
J gene: TRBJ1-2
CDR3 DNA: TGTGCCAGCATCCTCCTCGGGATTGGAGGCTATGGCTACACCTTC
CDR3 protein: CASILLGIGGYGYTF

V gene: TRBV20-1
D gene: TRBD2
clone size: -
J gene: TRBJ2-3
CDR3 DNA: TGCAGTGCTAGGGGGACTAGCGGCAGCACAGATACGCAGTATTTT
CDR3 protein: CSARGTSGSTDTQYF

V gene: TRBV7-3
D gene: TRBD2
clone size: -
J gene: TRBJ2-1
CDR3 DNA: TGTGCCAGCAGCTTAGGTACTAGCGGGAGTTTATGGTTCTTC
CDR3 protein: CASSLGTSGSLWFF

V gene: TRBV28
D gene: -
clone size: -
J gene: TRBJ2-5
CDR3 DNA: TGTGCCAGCAGTTTCTCCCAAGAGACCCAGTACTTC
CDR3 protein: CASSFSQETQYF

V gene: TRBV28
D gene: -
clone size: -
J gene: TRBJ2-1
CDR3 DNA: TGTGCCAGCAGTTTAACCCGGACCTACAATGAGCAGTTCTTC
CDR3 protein: CASSLTRTYNEQFF

V gene: TRBV7-2
D gene: -
clone size: -
J gene: TRBJ1-6
CDR3 DNA: TGTGCCAGCAGCTTAGATGTAGGGTTGAATTCACCCCTCCACTTT
CDR3 protein: CASSLDVGLNSPLHF

V gene: TRBV20-1
D gene: TRBD2
clone size: -
J gene: TRBJ2-7
CDR3 DNA: TGCAGTGCTAGGAACATCCGGGACTATACCTACGAGCAGTACTTC
CDR3 protein: CSARNIRDYTYEQYF

V gene: TRBV24-1
D gene: -
clone size: -
J gene: TRBJ2-6
CDR3 DNA: TGTGCCACCGGCGGACATACCTCTGGGGCCAACGTCCTGACTTTC
CDR3 protein: CATGGHTSGANVLTF